This T cell receptor beta chain was obtained from a study of response to subunit inactivated influenza vaccine. General study points: T cells newly recruited by each seasonal influenza vaccination are few, the authors suggested.

The CDR3 is 15 amino acids. Looked up from germline, CDR1 is KGHDR and CDR2 is SFDVKD. V lost 7 bases to trimming and J lost 6 bases; unmatched junction nucleotides: 5. TCRdb reanalysed the RT-PCR reads using MiXCR and keeps one entry per CDR3 protein. This table holds roughly 650,000 distinct CDR3 sequences, 15% to 19% found once. About this clonotype itself: Its matching antigen is unknown. A much larger clone lies one base from this, so it may be a read error.

This clonotype originated in a man aged 50-59 years who received an inactivated influenza vaccine. This specimen consisted of PBMCs from blood, obtained roughly 13 days after vaccination. The chain has TRBV24-1 and TRBJ2-2; 12 bases are shared with TRBD1. In DNA form, the CDR3 reads TGTGCCACCAGCCCCGGGACAGGGGGCTCCGGGGAGCTGTTTTTT. This sequence encodes CATSPGTGGSGELFF.